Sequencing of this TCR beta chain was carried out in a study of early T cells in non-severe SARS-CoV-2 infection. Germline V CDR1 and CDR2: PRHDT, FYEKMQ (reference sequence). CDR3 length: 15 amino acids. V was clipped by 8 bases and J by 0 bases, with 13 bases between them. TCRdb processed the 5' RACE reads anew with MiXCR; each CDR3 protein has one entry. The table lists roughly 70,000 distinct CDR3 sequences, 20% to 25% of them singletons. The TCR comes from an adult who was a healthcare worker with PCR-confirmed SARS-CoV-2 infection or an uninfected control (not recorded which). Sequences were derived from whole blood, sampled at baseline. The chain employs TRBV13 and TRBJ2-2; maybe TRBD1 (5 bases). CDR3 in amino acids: CASLEQETNTGELFF. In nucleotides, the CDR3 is TGTGCCAGCTTAGAACAGGAGACGAACACCGGGGAGCTGTTTTTT. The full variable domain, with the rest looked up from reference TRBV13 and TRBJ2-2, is AAGVIQSPRHLIKEKRETATLKCYPIPRHDTVYWYQQGPGQDPQFLISFYEKMQSDKGSIPDRFSAQQFSDYHSELNMSSLELGDSALYFCASLEQETNTGELFFGEGSRLTVL.